This is a list of T cell receptor beta chains from one sample in a study of T cell responses to AZD1222 COVID-19 vaccine. Assay: immunoSEQ multiplex PCR; the TCRdb copy retains only in-frame clones and omits some. This sample has 72,000 or so clones; more than 75% occur once, and the top ten carry 4.2%. Sequences were derived from peripheral blood, sampled on day 0 of AZD1222 vaccination. The receptors derive from an adult in good health. CDR3s include the opening cysteine and the closing phenylalanine or tryptophan. Each record gives: J gene, V gene, CDR3 protein.

j_gene: TRBJ2-2; v_gene: TRBV27; CDR3aa: CASSLVHGELFF
j_gene: TRBJ1-1; v_gene: TRBV18; CDR3aa: CASSPGQEGEAFF
j_gene: TRBJ2-7; v_gene: TRBV7-2; CDR3aa: CASSPSTGYEQYF
j_gene: TRBJ1-6; v_gene: TRBV13; CDR3aa: CASTSLDRDNSPLHF
j_gene: TRBJ2-7; v_gene: TRBV11-2; CDR3aa: CASSSGTSRMKQYF
j_gene: TRBJ2-3; v_gene: TRBV5-1; CDR3aa: CASTRTRGDTDTQYF
j_gene: TRBJ1-4; v_gene: TRBV15; CDR3aa: CATRYDRGADNEKLFF
j_gene: TRBJ2-5; v_gene: TRBV11-3; CDR3aa: CASSLGLAGPKGETQYF
j_gene: TRBJ2-5; v_gene: TRBV5-5; CDR3aa: CASSLGGGLETQYF
j_gene: TRBJ1-1; v_gene: TRBV12-3/TRBV12-4; CDR3aa: CASRGTGNTEAFF
j_gene: TRBJ2-5; v_gene: TRBV7-2; CDR3aa: CASSLARGGEVSKSRTQYF
j_gene: TRBJ2-1; v_gene: TRBV7-9; CDR3aa: CASSLGVYRGRAGDNEQFF
j_gene: TRBJ1-1; v_gene: TRBV5-1; CDR3aa: CASSLDSSNTEAFF
j_gene: TRBJ2-1; v_gene: TRBV11-3; CDR3aa: CASAIQGADNEQFF
j_gene: TRBJ2-3; v_gene: TRBV30; CDR3aa: CAWSVTPDTQYF
j_gene: TRBJ2-7; v_gene: TRBV6-2/TRBV6-3; CDR3aa: CASSRRTSGSYEQYF
j_gene: TRBJ2-7; v_gene: TRBV12-3/TRBV12-4; CDR3aa: CASSLPLSYEQYF
j_gene: TRBJ1-2; v_gene: TRBV3-1/TRBV3-2; CDR3aa: CASSQVATGSENYGYTF
j_gene: TRBJ1-5; v_gene: TRBV12-3/TRBV12-4; CDR3aa: CASSFQAGQPQHF
j_gene: TRBJ2-7; v_gene: TRBV9; CDR3aa: CASSPAGHSYEQYF
j_gene: TRBJ2-1; v_gene: TRBV7-3; CDR3aa: CASSLMGGSGTNEQFF
j_gene: TRBJ2-7; v_gene: TRBV6-2/TRBV6-3; CDR3aa: CASSYSPYEQYF
j_gene: TRBJ2-7; v_gene: TRBV4-1; CDR3aa: CASSQVRGGSYEQYF
j_gene: TRBJ1-2; v_gene: TRBV7-9; CDR3aa: CASSRDSNYGYTF
j_gene: TRBJ1-6; v_gene: TRBV2; CDR3aa: CASSPSAGGGSPLHF
j_gene: TRBJ2-5; v_gene: TRBV10-3; CDR3aa: CAITAGLAGGQETQYF
j_gene: TRBJ1-5; v_gene: TRBV29-1; CDR3aa: CSVEVAPGQPQHF
j_gene: TRBJ2-5; v_gene: TRBV11-2; CDR3aa: CASSLVGTEETQYF
j_gene: TRBJ1-1; v_gene: TRBV10-3; CDR3aa: CAISGFREGGTEAFF
j_gene: TRBJ2-5; v_gene: TRBV19; CDR3aa: CASSIRAGGGSGTQYF
j_gene: TRBJ1-5; v_gene: TRBV5-1; CDR3aa: CASTREREEQPQHF
j_gene: TRBJ2-2; v_gene: TRBV7-9; CDR3aa: CASSLGGGFDTGELFF
j_gene: TRBJ2-2; v_gene: TRBV5-4; CDR3aa: CASSRGLAGAGTGELFF
j_gene: TRBJ2-1; v_gene: TRBV29-1; CDR3aa: CSVDQSRGGTSSYNEQFF
j_gene: TRBJ1-5; v_gene: TRBV9; CDR3aa: CASSATGISNQPQHF
j_gene: TRBJ2-1; v_gene: TRBV3-1/TRBV3-2; CDR3aa: CASSQVVGEQFF
j_gene: TRBJ2-4; v_gene: TRBV7-9; CDR3aa: CASSFSGENIQYF
j_gene: TRBJ2-3; v_gene: TRBV7-2; CDR3aa: CASSLGAADTQYF
j_gene: TRBJ1-2; v_gene: TRBV10-3; CDR3aa: CAISGGEGYTF
j_gene: TRBJ1-2; v_gene: TRBV5-1; CDR3aa: CASSLDGESGGYTF
j_gene: TRBJ1-2; v_gene: TRBV5-4; CDR3aa: CASSSVRTGDKYGYTF
j_gene: TRBJ2-5; v_gene: TRBV11-2; CDR3aa: CASSLVSGETQYF
j_gene: TRBJ1-1; v_gene: TRBV29-1; CDR3aa: CSVVVSRGNTEAFF
j_gene: TRBJ2-3; v_gene: TRBV11-3; CDR3aa: CASSLATSGRGDTQYF